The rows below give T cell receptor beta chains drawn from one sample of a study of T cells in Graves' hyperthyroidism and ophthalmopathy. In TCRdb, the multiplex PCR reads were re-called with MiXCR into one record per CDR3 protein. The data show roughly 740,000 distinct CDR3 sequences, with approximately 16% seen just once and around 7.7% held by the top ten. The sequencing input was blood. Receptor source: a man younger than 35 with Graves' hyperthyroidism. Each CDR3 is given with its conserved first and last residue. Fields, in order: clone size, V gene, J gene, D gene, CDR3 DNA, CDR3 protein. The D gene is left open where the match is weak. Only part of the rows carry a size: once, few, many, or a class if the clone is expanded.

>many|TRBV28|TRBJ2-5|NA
TGTGCCAGCAGTGTGGCGAAGGAGACCCAGTACTTC
CASSVAKETQYF
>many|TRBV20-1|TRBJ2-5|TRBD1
TGCAGTGGCACAGACAGGGATGGAGAGACCCAGTACTTC
CSGTDRDGETQYF
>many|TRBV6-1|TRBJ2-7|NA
TGTGCCAGCAGTCCCCGGGACACTACTTCCTACGAGCAGTACTTC
CASSPRDTTSYEQYF
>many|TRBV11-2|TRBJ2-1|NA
TGTGCCAGCAGCGAATTCCCAGGGGCTAGCAATGAGCAGTTCTTC
CASSEFPGASNEQFF
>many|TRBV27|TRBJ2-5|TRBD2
TGTGCCAGCAGTTTATCAGCGGGAGGTCGACAAGAGACCCAGTACTTC
CASSLSAGGRQETQYF
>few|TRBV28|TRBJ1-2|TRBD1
TGTGCCAGCACCCAGGGACAGAACTATGGCTACACCTTC
CASTQGQNYGYTF
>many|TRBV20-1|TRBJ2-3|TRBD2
TGCAGTGCTCAAATTAGCGGGAGGGCCGTAGATACGCAGTATTTT
CSAQISGRAVDTQYF
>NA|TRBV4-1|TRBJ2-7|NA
TGCGCCAGCAGCCAAGGGGGCAGGGCCTACGAGCAGTACTTC
CASSQGGRAYEQYF
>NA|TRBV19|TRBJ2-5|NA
TGTGCCAGTAGTATAATGATCCTGGGGCAAGAGACCCAGTACTTC
CASSIMILGQETQYF
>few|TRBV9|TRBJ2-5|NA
TGTGCCAGCAGCCCACTATCAGGGGCGGAGACCCAGTACTTC
CASSPLSGAETQYF
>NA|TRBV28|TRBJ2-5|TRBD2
TGTGCCAGCAGCTCCCTGGGACTAGAAGAGACCCAGTACTTC
CASSSLGLEETQYF
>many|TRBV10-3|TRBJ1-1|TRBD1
TGTGCCATCACAGGACAGGTGGACACTGAAGCTTTCTTT
CAITGQVDTEAFF
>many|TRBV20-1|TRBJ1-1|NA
TGCAGTGCTGGGACACCGAACACTGAAGCTTTCTTT
CSAGTPNTEAFF
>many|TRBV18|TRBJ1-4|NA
TGTGCCAGCTCACCTGCAACTAATGAAAAACTGTTTTTT
CASSPATNEKLFF
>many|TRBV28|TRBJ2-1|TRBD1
TGTGCCAGCAACCTCGGGGACAGGGGGCAATGGGATGAGCAGTTCTTC
CASNLGDRGQWDEQFF
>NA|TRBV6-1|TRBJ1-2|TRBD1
TGTGCCAGCAGTTGGGGCGGGACAGGCCGCTATGGCTACACCTTC
CASSWGGTGRYGYTF
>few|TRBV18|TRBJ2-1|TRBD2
TGTGCCAGCTCACCACCGGGGGGACTAGCGGGAGTAGAGAATGAGCAGTTCTTC
CASSPPGGLAGVENEQFF
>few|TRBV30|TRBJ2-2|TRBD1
TGTGCCTGGACCCCCCGGCTGAGACAGGGGGGAGGTCCGGGGAACACCGGGGAGCTGTTTTTT
CAWTPRLRQGGGPGNTGELFF
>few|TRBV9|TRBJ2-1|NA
TGTGCCAGCAGCGTAGAACAGAACAATGAGCAGTTCTTC
CASSVEQNNEQFF
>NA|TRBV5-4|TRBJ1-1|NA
TGTGCCAGCAGCTTGGGGGGAGGCGTTGAAGCTTTCTTT
CASSLGGGVEAFF
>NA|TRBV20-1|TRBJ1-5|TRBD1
TGCAGTGCTAAAGGACAGGCCTTTAGCAATCAGCCCCAGCATTTT
CSAKGQAFSNQPQHF
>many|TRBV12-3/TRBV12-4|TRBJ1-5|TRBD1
TGTGCCAGCAGTAAGGGACAGGGGAATCAGCCCCAGCATTTT
CASSKGQGNQPQHF
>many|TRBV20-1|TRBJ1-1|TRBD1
TGCAGTGCTTCCCCAGGGGGAACTGAAGCTTTCTTT
CSASPGGTEAFF
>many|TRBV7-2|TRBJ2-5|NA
TGTGCCAGCAGCTTGTTTGCGGCCGCAGAGACCCAGTACTTC
CASSLFAAAETQYF
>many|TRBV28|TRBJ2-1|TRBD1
TGTGCCAGCAGTAAACGAACCGGGACAGTACCCCACAATGAGCAGTTCTTC
CASSKRTGTVPHNEQFF
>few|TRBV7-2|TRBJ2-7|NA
TGTGCCAGCAGCCGACGGGAGCAAGGCGAGCAGTACTTC
CASSRREQGEQYF
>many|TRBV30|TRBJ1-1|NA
TGTGCCTGGAGTACAGGCATGAACACTGAAGCTTTCTTT
CAWSTGMNTEAFF
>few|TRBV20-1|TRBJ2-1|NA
TGCAGTGCCACCAATAACCCACATGAGCAGTTCTTC
CSATNNPHEQFF
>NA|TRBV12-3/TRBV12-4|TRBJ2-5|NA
TGTGCCAGCAGTAATCGGGGGTTGTACCAAGAGACCCAGTACTTC
CASSNRGLYQETQYF
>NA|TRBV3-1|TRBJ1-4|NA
TGTGCCAGCGGTCAGGGAAAAGAGGAAAAACTGTTTTTT
CASGQGKEEKLFF
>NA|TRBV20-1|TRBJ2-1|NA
TGCAGTGCCGGTTTCCAGAGGCGAAGCTCCTACAATGAGCAGTTCTTC
CSAGFQRRSSYNEQFF
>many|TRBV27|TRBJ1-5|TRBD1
TGTGCCAGCAGTTCCGGGACAGGGGGGAATCAGCCCCAGCATTTT
CASSSGTGGNQPQHF
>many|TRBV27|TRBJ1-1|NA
TGTGCCAGCAGACGCTTTACAGGGTCGGCGAACACTGAAGCTTTCTTT
CASRRFTGSANTEAFF
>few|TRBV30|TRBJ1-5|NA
TGTGCCTGGAGTGTTGGGGCCGCCCAGCCCCAGCATTTT
CAWSVGAAQPQHF
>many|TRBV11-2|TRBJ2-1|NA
TGTGCCACCCAATGGGGCGATGAGCAGTTCTTC
CATQWGDEQFF
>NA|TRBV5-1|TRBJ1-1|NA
TGCGCCAGCAGCTCGCCGACAGCTATGAACACTGAAGCTTTCTTT
CASSSPTAMNTEAFF
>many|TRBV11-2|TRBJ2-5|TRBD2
TGTGCCAGCAGCTTAGGCGCACTAGCGGGGGAGACCCAGTACTTC
CASSLGALAGETQYF
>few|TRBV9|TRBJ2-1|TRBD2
TGTGCCAGCAGCATTTCTTTAGCGGGGAGCTCCTACAATGAGCAGTTCTTC
CASSISLAGSSYNEQFF
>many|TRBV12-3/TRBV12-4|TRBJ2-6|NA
TGTGCCAGCAGCTCCCTAGGGGCCAACGTCCTGACTTTC
CASSSLGANVLTF
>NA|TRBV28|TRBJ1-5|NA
TGTGCCAGCAGTTTATCCGCAGGGTTAAATCAGCCCCAGCATTTT
CASSLSAGLNQPQHF
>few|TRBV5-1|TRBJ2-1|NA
TGCGCCAGCAGCTTAACGACAGTATCCTACAATGAGCAGTTCTTC
CASSLTTVSYNEQFF
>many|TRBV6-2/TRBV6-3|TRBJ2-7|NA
TGTGCCAGCAGTTACTCGTCCGGGACTGGCTCCTACGAGCAGTACTTC
CASSYSSGTGSYEQYF
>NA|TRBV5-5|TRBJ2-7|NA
TGTGCCAGCAGCTCGCAAACTATCTCCTACGAGCAGTACTTC
CASSSQTISYEQYF
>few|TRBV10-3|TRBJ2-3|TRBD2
TGTGCCATCAGTGAGTCGGCTAGCGGGAGGAGCACGCAGTATTTT
CAISESASGRSTQYF
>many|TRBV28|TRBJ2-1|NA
TGTGCCAGCAGTTTGGGTGGGACAAATACCTACAATGAGCAGTTCTTC
CASSLGGTNTYNEQFF
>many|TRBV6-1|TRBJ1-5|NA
TGTGCCAGCCTGGACGGATCCACTGATCAGCCCCAGCATTTT
CASLDGSTDQPQHF